The T cell receptor beta chain under discussion was sequenced for a study of shared T cell receptors in the human thymus. CDR1 and CDR2 from the germline V gene are MDHEN and SYDVKM. This CDR3 is 18 amino acids long. V dropped 6 bases and J dropped 5 bases, with 28 bases sitting between them. Data came from immunoSEQ multiplex PCR; TCRdb stores just in-frame clones and leaves some out. This sample has 600,000 to 900,000 clones, with roughly 88% found just once. This clone was detected only a few times. These data also featured in a second study, about human thymus T cells. This second study notes: Donors consisted of healthy Finnish infants (having corrective surgery for congenital heart defects). Resections that were taken during corrective heart surgery supplied the thymus tissue. Gene usage for V and J segments appeared biased in thymic and blood repertoires. In unrelated individuals, thymic repertoires overlapped highly, according to related research.

The chain carries TRBV28 and TRBJ1-2, with D tentatively TRBD1 (6 bases). Material for sequencing was thymocytes. The TCR originated in a girl in the first two years of life with a congenital heart defect. The CDR3 nucleotides are TGTGCCAGCAGCATCAGCAGGATGACCGGGACACGGGATTATGGCTACACCTTC. Its translation is CASSISRMTGTRDYGYTF.